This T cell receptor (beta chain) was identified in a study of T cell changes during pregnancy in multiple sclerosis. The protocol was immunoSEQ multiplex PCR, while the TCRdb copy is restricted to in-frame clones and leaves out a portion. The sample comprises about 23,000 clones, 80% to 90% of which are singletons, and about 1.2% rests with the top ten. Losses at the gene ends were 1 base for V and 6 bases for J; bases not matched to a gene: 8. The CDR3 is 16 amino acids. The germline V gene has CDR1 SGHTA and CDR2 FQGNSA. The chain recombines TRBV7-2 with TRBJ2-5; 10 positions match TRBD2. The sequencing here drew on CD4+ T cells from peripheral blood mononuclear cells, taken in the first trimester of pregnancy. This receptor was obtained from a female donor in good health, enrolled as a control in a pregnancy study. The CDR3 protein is CASSLDTASGSQTQYF. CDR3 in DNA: TGTGCCAGCAGCTTAGACACGGCTAGCGGGAGTCAGACCCAGTACTTC.